A single sample gave rise to the 26 T cell receptor beta chains below, sequenced in a study of human T cells and chemical hapten exposure. Time point reported: patch test 2, 6 weeks after DPC sensitization. The treatment: therapeutic diphenylcyclopropenone sensitization with weekly scalp DPC. TCRdb recomputed calls from the RACE reads with MiXCR, one row per CDR3 protein. Altogether approximately 95,000 distinct CDR3 sequences are present, roughly 10% being singletons, with the ten largest covering 3.2%. The sequencing used whole blood, collected in connection with sensitization to the hapten diphenylcyclopropenone (DPC). The receptors were sampled from a woman aged 40 to 50 with alopecia areata. Some clones in this sample may be carry-over from other donors' samples.

This clonotype was detected only a few times. The chain employs TRBV3-1 and TRBJ2-7; D possibly corresponds to TRBD2 (6 bases). Per the germline V gene, CDR1 is LGHDT and CDR2 is YNNKEL (reference sequence). The CDR3 is 14 amino acids. V gave up 1 base and J gave up 9 bases, with 16 bases separating them. The CDR3 nucleotides read TGTGCCAGCAGCCAAGCCCAGGGAGGTGTCTGGCAGTACTTC. It codes for CASSQAQGGVWQYF.

This clonotype was observed a few times. The chain combines TRBV20-1 with TRBJ2-2, with TRBD2 matching over 8 bases. The CDR3 consists of 16 residues. In germline, CDR1 is DFQATT, CDR2 SNEGSKA (reference sequence). V gave up 1 base and J gave up 0 bases; unmatched junction bases: 4. The CDR3, as DNA: TGCAGTGCTAGAGGTAGCGGGGAGGCGAACACCGGGGAGCTGTTTTTT. Its translation is CSARGSGEANTGELFF.

This clonotype occurred a few times. The rearrangement joins TRBV6-4 to TRBJ2-2, with D perhaps matching TRBD1 or TRBD2 (6 bases each). V lost 6 bases to trimming and J lost 3 bases, with 20 bases between them. Per germline, CDR1 MRHNA and CDR2 SNTAGT. The CDR3 loop spans 17 amino acids. The CDR3 here is CASSAMSSGADTGELFF. In DNA, the CDR3 is TGTGCCAGCAGCGCGATGAGTTCGGGGGCGGACACCGGGGAGCTGTTTTTT.

A few counts support this clonotype. The chain carries TRBV27 and TRBJ1-1; D is undetermined. Germline loops: CDR1 MNHEY, CDR2 SMNVEV (reference sequence). The CDR3 contains 14 residues. V gave up 0 bases and J gave up 4 bases, with 9 bases separating them. In DNA, the CDR3 is TGTGCCAGCAGTTTATCGAGGGTCGGCACTGAAGCTTTCTTT. The encoded protein is CASSLSRVGTEAFF.

This clonotype was observed many times. The J gene is TRBJ2-7, the V gene TRBV7-2; TRBD1 matches 10 bases. V gave up 10 bases and J gave up 5 bases; unmatched junction bases: 8. This CDR3 is 13 amino acids long. Germline lookup yields CDR1 SGHTA and CDR2 FQGNSA. DNA of the CDR3: TGTGCCACCAGGGGACAGGGGACCCACGAGCAGTACTTC. Translated, it gives CATRGQGTHEQYF.

This clonotype was recorded at least ten times. This chain connects TRBV2 to TRBJ2-2; TRBD2 matches 8 bases. The CDR3 consists of 16 residues. V lost 5 bases, J lost 4 bases, and 9 bases stayed unmatched. Germline assignment: CDR1 SNHLY and CDR2 FYNNEI. The CDR3 DNA reads as TGTGCCAGCAGTCGACGTAGCGGGGAGGTCACCGGGGAGCTGTTTTTT. This encodes CASSRRSGEVTGELFF.

This clonotype was counted many times. The CDR3 here is CASSKADRGGYEQYF. The DNA for the CDR3 is TGTGCCAGCAGCAAAGCCGACAGGGGGGGGTACGAGCAGTACTTC. The chain uses TRBV21-1 and TRBJ2-7; the table's D call TRBD1 went unverified against the DNA. TRBV21-1 is tagged as a pseudogene. The CDR3 has 15 residues.

This clonotype has a count of ten or more. This chain uses TRBV5-1 with TRBJ1-5; 10 bases are a match to TRBD1. CDR3 length: 15 residues. J lost 3 bases, V lost 2 bases, and 2 bases had no gene match. The V gene's germline CDR1 is SGHRS and CDR2 YFSETQ. The DNA for the CDR3 is TGCGCCAGCAGCTTCGGACAGGGGGACAATCAGCCCCAGCATTTT. It translates to CASSFGQGDNQPQHF.

This clonotype has only a few counts. The V and J genes are TRBV29-1 and TRBJ2-3; D unresolved. Per the germline V gene, CDR1 is SQVTM and CDR2 is ANQGSEA. This CDR3 is 13 amino acids long. The V and J ends lost 5 bases and 3 bases respectively, with 12 bases between them. In DNA form, the CDR3 reads TGCAGCGTTCAGGAAGGCCCAACAGATACGCAGTATTTT. As protein: CSVQEGPTDTQYF.

This clonotype was counted a few times. This chain links TRBV19 with TRBJ1-5; 8 nucleotides agree with TRBD1. CDR1 is LNHDA and CDR2 is SQIVND in the germline V gene (reference sequence). The CDR3 totals 15 residues. Trimming removed 5 bases from V and 2 bases from J; junction bases left unmatched: 5. CDR3 sequence reads: CASSAGGAGNQPQHF. Written as DNA, the CDR3 is TGTGCCAGTAGTGCAGGGGGCGCGGGCAATCAGCCCCAGCATTTT. The whole variable domain, remainder taken from reference TRBV19 and TRBJ1-5, is DGGITQSPKYLFRKEGQNVTLSCEQNLNHDAMYWYRQDPGQGLRLIYYSQIVNDFQKGDIAEGYSVSREKKESFPLTVTSAQKNPTAFYLCASSAGGAGNQPQHFGDGTRLSIL.

Many counts were recorded for this clonotype. The chain recombines TRBV9 with TRBJ2-2, with D unclear. CDR1 and CDR2 from the germline V gene are SGDLS and YYNGEE. CDR3 size: 14 residues. The germline V and J ends were trimmed by 4 bases and 3 bases, with 10 bases remaining between them. DNA of the CDR3: TGTGCCAGCAGCCCTTCGCCCGACACCGGGGAGCTGTTTTTT. This codes for CASSPSPDTGELFF.

In this sample, this clonotype turned up a few times. This chain uses TRBV5-1 with TRBJ2-7, with a tentative D call TRBD1 (6 bases). CDR1 and CDR2 from the germline V gene are SGHRS and YFSETQ. Trimming pared 4 bases from V and 0 bases from J, leaving 14 bases between. This CDR3 spans 15 amino acids. Here the CDR3 DNA reads TGCGCCAGCAGCAAGGCGACAGGAAGCTCCTACGAGCAGTACTTC. This sequence encodes CASSKATGSSYEQYF.

This clonotype came up many times. V and J are TRBV5-1 and TRBJ2-5; 7 nucleotides align to TRBD2. Looked up from germline, CDR1 is SGHRS and CDR2 is YFSETQ. This CDR3 is 16 amino acids long. Losses at the gene ends were 0 bases for V and 5 bases for J; bases not matched to a gene: 10. The CDR3 region has the DNA TGCGCCAGCAGCTTGGCCGGCGCGGGAGTGCGGGAGACCCAGTACTTC. This gives the protein CASSLAGAGVRETQYF.

Only a few counts were recorded for this clonotype. V usage is TRBV12-3 or TRBV12-4 and J usage is TRBJ1-4; D perhaps matches TRBD1 (5 bases). The V end was cut by 8 bases, the J end by 8 bases, with 18 bases between. The length of the CDR3 is 14 residues. The CDR3 DNA is TGTGCCAGCCGCGGGGGAAGGGGAGGCGAAAAACTGTTTTTT. This sequence encodes CASRGGRGGEKLFF.

V is TRBV6-6 and J is TRBJ2-2; 7 nucleotides agree with TRBD1. Germline V gives CDR1 MNHNY, CDR2 SVGAGI (reference sequence). CDR3 length: 16 residues. J gave up 5 bases and V 5 bases, and 11 bases lay outside the gene matches. The CDR3 nucleotides read TGTGCCAGCAGTCCGGGACAGTTCCACGTAACCGGGGAGCTGTTTTTT. It is translated as CASSPGQFHVTGELFF.

This clonotype was recorded a few times. The chain employs TRBV6-5 and TRBJ1-2; D is possibly TRBD1 (5 bases). The germline CDR1 and CDR2 sequences are MNHEY and SVGAGI. The CDR3 extends over 19 amino acids. Trimming stripped 0 bases from V and 5 bases from J, with 25 bases between. The CDR3 sequence is CASSYSRVFTFTGDYGYTF. The CDR3 nucleotides are TGTGCCAGCAGTTACTCGAGAGTTTTTACATTTACGGGGGATTATGGCTACACCTTC.

The V gene is TRBV6-5, the J gene TRBJ2-5; D is unclear. Looked up from germline, CDR1 is MNHEY and CDR2 is SVGAGI. V was trimmed by 0 bases and J by 4 bases, leaving 9 bases between them. The CDR3 runs to 14 residues. CDR3 sequence (DNA): TGTGCCAGCAGTTACTCGGCCCCACCAGAGACCCAGTACTTC. Its protein is CASSYSAPPETQYF.

This clonotype was seen at least ten times. The CDR3 DNA is TGTGCCAGCAGCCGGCTGCGAGGTGATCAGCCCCAGCATTTT. It translates to CASSRLRGDQPQHF. This chain uses TRBV7-2 with TRBJ1-5; no firm D call. V was clipped by 5 bases and J by 5 bases, with 13 bases between them. In germline, CDR1 is SGHTA, CDR2 FQGNSA. CDR3 size: 14 residues.

The chain has TRBV20-1 and TRBJ2-3, with D perhaps TRBD2 (5 bases). Trimming stripped 8 bases from V and 6 bases from J, with 21 bases between. The CDR3 extends over 14 amino acids. Germline V CDR1 and CDR2: DFQATT, SNEGSKA (reference sequence). DNA for the CDR3: TGCAGTCCCTTGGACGCGGGCTCCGACGATACGCAGTATTTT. The encoded protein is CSPLDAGSDDTQYF.

The rearrangement uses TRBV4-1 and TRBJ1-4; D is undetermined. This CDR3 has 14 residues. The germline gives CDR1 MGHRA, CDR2 YSYEKL. V was shortened by 1 base and J by 13 bases, with 16 bases between the two germline ends. CDR3 nucleotide sequence: TGCGCCAGCAGCCAAGCCTACGTCGTCGAAGGACTGTTTTTT. Its translation: CASSQAYVVEGLFF.

The rearrangement joins TRBV28 to TRBJ1-2; no clear D. V was trimmed by 7 bases and J by 4 bases, leaving 10 bases between them. The CDR3 has 12 residues. Germline V gene data show CDR1 as MDHEN and CDR2 as SYDVKM. CDR3 sequence: CASTPRAYGYTF. The CDR3 nucleotides read TGTGCCAGCACCCCTCGGGCCTATGGCTACACCTTC.

This clonotype was recorded many times. V gene TRBV29-1 combines with J gene TRBJ2-7; 9 bases are a match to TRBD1. Unmatched junction bases numbered 2, after V lost 1 base and J lost 4 bases. The germline CDR1 and CDR2 sequences are SQVTM and ANQGSEA. The CDR3 has 13 amino acids. The chain's CDR3 is CSVEGTGVYEQYF. The DNA for the CDR3 is TGCAGCGTTGAAGGGACAGGGGTTTACGAGCAGTACTTC.

CDR3 in amino acids: CASSSGLQTYNEQFF. DNA of the CDR3: TGTGCCAGCAGCTCGGGACTGCAGACCTACAATGAGCAGTTCTTC. The gene calls are TRBV11-2 and TRBJ2-1; weak D call: TRBD2 (6 bases). The CDR3 spans 15 residues. The V end was cut by 4 bases, the J end by 2 bases, with 12 bases between. CDR1 and CDR2 from the germline V gene are SGHAT and FQNNGV. The variable domain in full, with the rest retrieved from reference TRBV11-2 and TRBJ2-1, is EAGVAQSPRYKIIEKRQSVAFWCNPISGHATLYWYQQILGQGPKLLIQFQNNGVVDDSQLPKDRFSAERLKGVDSTLKIQPAKLEDSAVYLCASSSGLQTYNEQFFGPGTRLTVL.

This clonotype was seen repeatedly, ten times or more. The rearrangement links TRBV29-1 to TRBJ2-1, with TRBD1 matching 10 bases. V dropped 6 bases and J dropped 8; count of bases not matched to a gene: 4. The germline V gene has CDR1 SQVTM and CDR2 ANQGSEA. This CDR3 spans 12 amino acids. CDR3 DNA sequence: TGCAGCGTACGACAGGGGGCGGATGAGCAGTTCTTC. This gives the protein CSVRQGADEQFF.

This clonotype came up many times. This sequence joins TRBV6-2 or TRBV6-3 and TRBJ2-5; a weak D match, TRBD2 (7 bases). Germline CDR1 reads MNHEY; CDR2 reads SVGEGT. CDR3 length: 18 residues. V shed 2 bases and J shed 2 bases, with 21 bases lying between them. CDR3: CASSYIPSRGGIQETQYF. DNA for the CDR3: TGTGCCAGCAGTTACATCCCCTCTAGGGGGGGGATACAAGAGACCCAGTACTTC.

This clonotype was counted at least ten times. This chain connects TRBV12-3 or TRBV12-4 to TRBJ1-1; 8 bases match TRBD1. Trimming at V came to 6 bases and at J to 8 bases, leaving 2 bases not matched to a gene. The CDR3 contains 11 residues. In nucleotides, the CDR3 is TGTGCCAGCAGACAGGGGGACGAAGCTTTCTTT. Translated: CASRQGDEAFF.